What follows is one T cell receptor (beta chain) and its context. What it binds is not known. This record belongs to a study of T-cell memory formation after mild COVID-19. The overall study: TCR clusters largely stayed donor specific. Notes on the study in general: For second-wave clones that peaked at day 37, SARS-CoV-2 specificity went unverified.

The CDR3 is 15 residues long. Trimming took off 2 bases at V and 4 bases at J, with 14 bases between the two ends. Per the germline V gene, CDR1 is MNHEY and CDR2 is SVGEGT. The 5'RACE method, run with constant-segment primers, produced TCR alpha and TCR beta cDNA libraries (carrying sample barcodes and UMIs). A single record per CDR3 protein comes from TCRdb applying MiXCR to the 5' RACE reads. This table holds about 180,000 distinct CDR3 sequences, about 18% found once. The genes are TRBV6-2 or TRBV6-3 and TRBJ1-1; D is possibly TRBD1 (5 bases). This clonotype originated in a man in his late teens or twenties who had mild COVID-19 (a few samples of this study predate the infection). Cell type and time point are not known. Sequencing used PBMCs or a T cell subset sorted from them (not recorded which). The CDR3 nucleotides read TGTGCCAGCAGTTACGGGAAGGGGAAGTTCACTGAAGCTTTCTTT. This sequence encodes CASSYGKGKFTEAFF.